This T cell receptor (beta chain) was captured by sequencing in a study of T cell responses to AZD1222 COVID-19 vaccine. Repertoires were generated with immunoSEQ multiplex PCR, while TCRdb's copy carries only in-frame clones and drops some. The sample gives roughly 120,000 clones, about 90% of which show up once; 1.6% is in the top ten. There are 15 residues in the CDR3. V lost 4 bases to trimming and J lost 2 bases, with 15 bases between them. The V gene's germline CDR1 is SEHNR and CDR2 FQNEAQ (reference sequence). This chain connects TRBV7-9 to TRBJ2-7, with D perhaps TRBD2 (6 bases). Sequencing was performed on peripheral blood, taken 28 days after the second AZD1222 dose. The TCR sequence derives from an adult who received the AZD1222 COVID-19 vaccine. CDR3 nucleotides: TGTGCCAGCAGCTGGAACGCGGGATTTCCCTACGAGCAGTACTTC. Its protein is CASSWNAGFPYEQYF.